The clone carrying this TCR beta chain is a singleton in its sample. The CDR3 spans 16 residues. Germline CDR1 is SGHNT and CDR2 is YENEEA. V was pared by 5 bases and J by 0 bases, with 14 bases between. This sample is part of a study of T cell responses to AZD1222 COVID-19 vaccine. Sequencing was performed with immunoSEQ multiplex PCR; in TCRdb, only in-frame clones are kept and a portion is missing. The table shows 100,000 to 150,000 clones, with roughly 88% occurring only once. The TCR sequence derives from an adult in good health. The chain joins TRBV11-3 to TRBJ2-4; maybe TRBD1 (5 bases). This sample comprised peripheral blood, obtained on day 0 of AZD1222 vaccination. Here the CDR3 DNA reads TGTGCCAGCAGCCAAACAGGTGTCATAGCCAAAAACATTCAGTACTTC. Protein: CASSQTGVIAKNIQYF.